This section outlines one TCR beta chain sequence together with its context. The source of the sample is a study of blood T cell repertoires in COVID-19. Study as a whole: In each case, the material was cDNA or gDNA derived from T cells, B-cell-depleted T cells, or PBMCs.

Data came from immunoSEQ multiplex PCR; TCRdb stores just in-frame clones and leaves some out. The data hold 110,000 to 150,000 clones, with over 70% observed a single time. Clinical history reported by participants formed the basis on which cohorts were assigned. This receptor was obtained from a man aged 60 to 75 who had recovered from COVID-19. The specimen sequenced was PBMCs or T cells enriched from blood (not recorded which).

This CDR3 reads CASSEFETGANYGYTF. The CDR3 nucleotides read TGTGCCAGCAGTGAATTTGAGACAGGGGCTAACTATGGCTACACCTTC. The chain employs TRBV6-1 and TRBJ1-2; 8 bases map to TRBD1. This CDR3 is 16 amino acids long. Germline V gives CDR1 MNHNS, CDR2 SASEGT. Trimming took 2 bases from V and 0 from J; bases not matched to a gene: 5.